The clone carrying this T cell receptor (beta chain) occurred a few times. Its cognate antigen is unknown. TCRdb reprocessed the 5' RACE reads via MiXCR and lists one record per CDR3 protein. This sample has over 400,000 distinct CDR3 sequences, with 20% to 30% found just once. The entry originates in a study of T-cell memory formation after mild COVID-19. Study-level information: Clusters were largely donor specific. The study, taken as a whole, reports: A second wave expanding day 15 to 37 was CD4+-biased; contracting clones were balanced.

This CDR3 spans 13 amino acids. V gave up 8 bases and J gave up 2 bases, with 9 bases separating them. CDR1 is LNHNV and CDR2 is YYDKDF in the germline V gene (reference sequence). The TCR sequence derives from an adult woman who had mild COVID-19 (a few samples of this study predate the infection). Cell type and time point are not known. This rearrangement joins TRBV15 to TRBJ2-2; no firm D call. The sequenced sample was PBMCs or a T cell subset sorted from them (not recorded which). The CDR3 spells CATPYKNTGELFF. The CDR3 nucleotides are TGTGCCACCCCTTATAAAAACACCGGGGAGCTGTTTTTT.